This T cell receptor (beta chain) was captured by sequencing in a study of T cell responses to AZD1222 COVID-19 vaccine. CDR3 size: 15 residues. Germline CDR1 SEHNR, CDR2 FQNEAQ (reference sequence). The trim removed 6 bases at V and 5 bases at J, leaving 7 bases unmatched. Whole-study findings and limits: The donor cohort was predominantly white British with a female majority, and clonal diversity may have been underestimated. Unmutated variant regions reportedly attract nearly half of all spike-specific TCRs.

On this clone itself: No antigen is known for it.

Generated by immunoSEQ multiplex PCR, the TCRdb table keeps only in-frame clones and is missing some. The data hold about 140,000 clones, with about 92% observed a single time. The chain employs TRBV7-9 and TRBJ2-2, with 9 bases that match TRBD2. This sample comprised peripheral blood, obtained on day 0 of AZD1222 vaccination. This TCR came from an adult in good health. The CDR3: CASRQRGAGTGELFF. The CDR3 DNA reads TGTGCCAGCAGACAGCGGGGGGCGGGTACCGGGGAGCTGTTTTTT.